Following are 27 T cell receptor beta chains from one sample sequenced in a study of cytomegalovirus exposure and HLA in healthy donors. In the PCR, 60 Vbeta and 13 Jbeta primers were used. This table comes from immunoSEQ multiplex PCR, and its TCRdb copy is limited to in-frame clones, with some not included. The table has about 130,000 clones, 60% to 80% seen once; the top ten hold roughly 1.5%. The sample comprised PBMCs. The receptors shown here come from a female donor in good health and CMV-seronegative.

V and J are TRBV28 and TRBJ2-4; TRBD2 aligns across 13 bases. V shed 8 bases, J shed 12 bases, and the junction held 7 bases outside the gene matches. Germline-derived CDR1 and CDR2 are MDHEN and SYDVKM. The CDR3 length is 13 residues. The CDR3 reads CASATSGRDSQYF. The DNA of the CDR3 is TGTGCCAGCGCCACTAGCGGGAGGGACAGTCAGTACTTC. The variable domain in full, with the rest retrieved from reference TRBV28 and TRBJ2-4, is DVKVTQSSRYLVKRTGEKVFLECVQDMDHENMFWYRQDPGLGLRLIYFSYDVKMKEKGDIPEGYSVSREKKERFSLILESASTNQTSMYLCASATSGRDSQYFGAGTRLSVL.

The chain joins TRBV11-2 to TRBJ1-2, with D maybe TRBD1 (5 bases). Germline V CDR1 and CDR2: SGHAT, FQNNGV. Between the trimmed V and J ends, which lost 0 bases and 4 bases, there was a span of 12 bases. The CDR3 runs to 15 residues. The CDR3 region is CASSLDQTATYGYTF. The CDR3 DNA is TGTGCCAGCAGCTTAGACCAGACAGCGACCTATGGCTACACCTTC. The whole variable domain, remainder taken from reference TRBV11-2 and TRBJ1-2, is EAGVAQSPRYKIIEKRQSVAFWCNPISGHATLYWYQQILGQGPKLLIQFQNNGVVDDSQLPKDRFSAERLKGVDSTLKIQPAKLEDSAVYLCASSLDQTATYGYTFGSGTRLTVV.

This sequence joins TRBV6-5 and TRBJ2-1, with D unclear. CDR3 length: 15 amino acids. The germline V gene encodes CDR1 MNHEY and CDR2 SVGAGI. Trimming cost V 4 bases and J 0 bases, with 10 bases left between them. The CDR3 sequence: CASSFRPSSYNEQFF. In nucleotides, the CDR3 is TGTGCCAGCAGTTTTCGGCCTAGCTCCTACAATGAGCAGTTCTTC.

The rearrangement uses TRBV11-1 and TRBJ2-5, with TRBD2 matching 13 bases. The CDR3 loop spans 16 amino acids. V shed 1 base and J 2 bases; nucleotides not matched to a gene: 1. Germline values: CDR1 SGHAT, CDR2 FQDESV (reference sequence). In DNA form, the CDR3 reads TGTGCCAGCAGCTTAGGGGGACTAGCGGGACAAGAGACCCAGTACTTC. Translating it yields CASSLGGLAGQETQYF.

This chain connects TRBV2 to TRBJ1-1; D uncertain. CDR1 is SNHLY, CDR2 FYNNEI, per germline. This CDR3 contains 13 residues. V shed 5 bases and J shed 4 bases, with 11 bases lying between them. The CDR3 DNA reads as TGTGCCAGCAGTTACACAGTGGGCACTGAAGCTTTCTTT. Translation: CASSYTVGTEAFF.

The chain carries TRBV19 and TRBJ2-1, with 14 nucleotides matching TRBD2. V trimming: 4 bases; J trimming: 1 base; junction bases outside the gene matches: 6. The V gene's germline CDR1 is LNHDA and CDR2 SQIVND (reference sequence). This CDR3 is 18 amino acids long. CDR3 region: CASSTGLAGGGSYNEQFF. DNA for the CDR3: TGTGCCAGTAGTACCGGACTAGCGGGAGGAGGGTCCTACAATGAGCAGTTCTTC.

This clone turned up a few times. J is TRBJ2-5 and V is TRBV4-2; D possibly corresponds to TRBD2 (5 bases). There are 15 residues in the CDR3. Germline V gene data show CDR1 as LGHNA and CDR2 as YNFKEQ. V shed 3 bases and J shed 4 bases, with 15 bases lying between them. This CDR3 reads CASSQTVRARETQYF. The CDR3 DNA follows: TGTGCCAGCAGCCAGACGGTGCGGGCGAGAGAGACCCAGTACTTC.

The chain is built from TRBV9 and TRBJ1-4; tentative D call: TRBD1 (6 bases). The CDR3 totals 14 residues. Germline V gene lookup returns CDR1 SGDLS and CDR2 YYNGEE. Deletions cut 4 bases from V and 8 bases from J, with 15 bases between. In DNA, the CDR3 is TGTGCCAGCAGCCTTGGGGGGGGCAAGGAAAAACTGTTTTTT. Encoded protein: CASSLGGGKEKLFF.

The gene calls are TRBV7-9 and TRBJ1-2; no reliable D call. Germline V lookup: CDR1 SEHNR, CDR2 FQNEAQ (reference sequence). The CDR3 is made up of 15 amino acids. Trimming took off 5 bases at V and 4 bases at J, with 17 bases between the two ends. The CDR3 region is CASSDMGLSTYGYTF. As DNA, the CDR3 is TGTGCCAGCAGCGATATGGGCCTCTCCACCTATGGCTACACCTTC.

There are a few counts of this clone. The chain joins TRBV18 to TRBJ2-3; weak D call: TRBD2 (6 bases). Per germline, CDR1 KGHSH and CDR2 LQKENI. CDR3 length: 13 amino acids. The V gene lost 3 bases and the J gene lost 3 bases, with 7 bases spanning the gap. The CDR3 sequence is CASSPEGTDTQYF. The CDR3 DNA reads as TGTGCCAGCTCACCGGAGGGGACAGATACGCAGTATTTT.

This rearrangement joins TRBV4-3 to TRBJ2-1, with no clear D. Trimming took off 1 base at V and 7 bases at J, with 5 bases between the two ends. Germline V lookup: CDR1 LGHNA, CDR2 YSLEER. CDR3 length: 12 amino acids. The CDR3 here is CASSQVRNEQFF. The CDR3, as DNA: TGCGCCAGCAGCCAAGTTCGGAATGAGCAGTTCTTC.

The chain recombines TRBV28 with TRBJ2-5, with unresolved D. Deletions cut 2 bases from V and 1 base from J, with 11 bases between. Looked up from germline, CDR1 is MDHEN and CDR2 is SYDVKM. CDR3 length: 15 residues. In DNA, the CDR3 is TGTGCCAGCAGTTTACAGAGGATGGGCCAAGAGACCCAGTACTTC. This codes for CASSLQRMGQETQYF.

The chain links TRBV14 to TRBJ2-7; 12 bases map to TRBD2. This CDR3 spans 20 amino acids. Germline V gene data show CDR1 as SGHDN and CDR2 as FVKESK. V dropped 0 bases and J dropped 3; count of bases not matched to a gene: 15. CDR3 DNA sequence: TGTGCCAGCAGCCAAGATTCAGTGACTAGCGGGGGACTTATGAACTACGAGCAGTACTTC. Its translation is CASSQDSVTSGGLMNYEQYF.

This clone was recorded once. The chain recombines TRBV6-6 with TRBJ1-1; the D is unclear. Germline V lookup: CDR1 MNHNY, CDR2 SVGAGI (reference sequence). The CDR3 consists of 14 residues. V gave up 0 bases and J gave up 1 base, with 6 bases separating them. CDR3 protein: CASSYSLSNTEAFF. The CDR3 DNA is TGTGCCAGCAGTTACTCGCTATCGAACACTGAAGCTTTCTTT.

The chain links TRBV4-3 to TRBJ2-7, with D perhaps matching TRBD2 (6 bases). Germline lookup yields CDR1 LGHNA and CDR2 YSLEER. The CDR3 totals 16 residues. V lost 1 base and J lost 4, with 17 bases in between. For the CDR3, the DNA is TGCGCCAGCAGCCAAGTAGGGCCGGACTACCGTTACGAGCAGTACTTC. Translating gives CASSQVGPDYRYEQYF.

The chain recombines TRBV19 with TRBJ2-2; D remains ambiguous. The germline V gene encodes CDR1 LNHDA and CDR2 SQIVND (reference sequence). The ends were cut back, 10 bases at V and 0 bases at J, with 9 bases in the middle. The CDR3 sequence is 13 residues long. CDR3 sequence: CATPNPNTGELFF. The CDR3 bases are TGTGCCACCCCTAATCCGAACACCGGGGAGCTGTTTTTT. Together with reference TRBV19 and TRBJ2-2, the CDR3 gives the full variable domain: DGGITQSPKYLFRKEGQNVTLSCEQNLNHDAMYWYRQDPGQGLRLIYYSQIVNDFQKGDIAEGYSVSREKKESFPLTVTSAQKNPTAFYLCATPNPNTGELFFGEGSRLTVL.

The chain recombines TRBV4-1 with TRBJ2-5, with D hard to call. The CDR3 contains 13 residues. Germline CDR1 is MGHRA and CDR2 is YSYEKL. Trimming left V 0 bases short and J 7 bases short, with 9 bases between. For the CDR3, the DNA is TGCGCCAGCAGCCAAGAGCGGAGTTTGACCCAGTACTTC. It is translated as CASSQERSLTQYF.

Only a few counts were recorded for this clone. The V and J genes are TRBV25-1 and TRBJ1-3; 7 bases are a match to TRBD1. V trimming: 8 bases; J trimming: 4 bases; junction bases outside the gene matches: 5. The CDR3 is 13 amino acids. In germline, CDR1 is MGHDK, CDR2 SYGVNS. This CDR3 reads CASREGAGNTIYF. The CDR3, as DNA: TGTGCCAGCCGAGAGGGGGCGGGAAACACCATATATTTT. Variable domain in full (rest from reference TRBV25-1 and TRBJ1-3): EADIYQTPRYLVIGTGKKITLECSQTMGHDKMYWYQQDPGMELHLIHYSYGVNSTEKGDLSSESTVSRIRTEHFPLTLESARPSHTSQYLCASREGAGNTIYFGEGSWLTVV.

This rearrangement joins TRBV19 to TRBJ2-5; 7 bases are shared with TRBD2. Trimming at V came to 6 bases and at J to 1 base, leaving 8 bases not matched to a gene. The germline gives CDR1 LNHDA, CDR2 SQIVND (reference sequence). The CDR3 sequence is 15 residues long. CDR3 DNA: TGTGCCAGTAGAGAATCGGGGAGGGGCCAAGAGACCCAGTACTTC. Its translation: CASRESGRGQETQYF.

CDR3 residues: CAWDGQGYEQYF. CDR3 DNA sequence: TGTGCCTGGGATGGACAGGGCTACGAGCAGTACTTC. The chain has TRBV30 and TRBJ2-7, with 8 bases aligning to TRBD1. The CDR3 runs 12 residues. V lost 5 bases, J lost 3 bases, and 3 bases stayed unmatched. In germline, CDR1 is GTSNPN, CDR2 SVGIG (reference sequence).

This chain links TRBV9 with TRBJ2-5; D uncertain. V was cut by 0 bases and J by 2 bases, with 14 bases left in between. CDR1 and CDR2 from the germline V gene are SGDLS and YYNGEE. The CDR3 loop spans 16 amino acids. The chain's CDR3 is CASSVAMTLTQETQYF. The CDR3 DNA follows: TGTGCCAGCAGCGTAGCGATGACTCTAACTCAAGAGACCCAGTACTTC.

This sequence joins TRBV6-5 and TRBJ2-7; D possibly corresponds to TRBD2 (6 bases). CDR1 is MNHEY, CDR2 SVGAGI, per germline. The CDR3 has 13 amino acids. The V gene lost 2 bases and the J gene lost 2 bases, with 7 bases spanning the gap. DNA of the CDR3: TGTGCCAGCAGTTACGGCGGGACCTACGAGCAGTACTTC. Protein product: CASSYGGTYEQYF.

J is TRBJ2-1 and V is TRBV6-1; maybe TRBD2 (6 bases). Germline CDR1 is MNHNS and CDR2 is SASEGT. Trimming stripped 2 bases from V and 1 base from J, with 6 bases between. The CDR3 has 14 amino acids. DNA for the CDR3: TGTGCCAGCAGTGAACTAGCGTCCTACAATGAGCAGTTCTTC. It translates to CASSELASYNEQFF.

The V and J genes are TRBV5-6 and TRBJ1-2; TRBD1 agrees at 9 bases. The CDR3 has 14 amino acids. Germline V lookup: CDR1 SGHDT, CDR2 YYEEEE. V lost 0 bases, J lost 4 bases, and 1 base stayed unmatched. CDR3 sequence reads: CASSLGTGVYGYTF. The CDR3 bases are TGTGCCAGCAGCTTGGGGACAGGGGTCTATGGCTACACCTTC.

The genes are TRBV6-5 and TRBJ2-3; D may be TRBD1 (5 bases). The V gene lost 10 bases and the J gene lost 4 bases, with 18 bases spanning the gap. Germline V gives CDR1 MNHEY, CDR2 SVGAGI. The CDR3 totals 14 residues. The DNA of the CDR3 is TGTGCCACCCAAAGGGGCAGCACCCCAGATACGCAGTATTTT. Translating it yields CATQRGSTPDTQYF.

The sample holds a few counts of this clone. This rearrangement joins TRBV10-1 to TRBJ2-7, with 8 nucleotides matching TRBD2. CDR1 and CDR2 (germline): WNHNN, SYGVQD (reference sequence). Trimming at V came to 5 bases and at J to 7 bases, leaving 10 bases not matched to a gene. This CDR3 has 14 residues. The CDR3 DNA reads as TGCGCCAGCAGTCCCAGCGGGAGTCAGAAGGAGCAGTACTTC. It translates to CASSPSGSQKEQYF.

This clone was found once. This sequence joins TRBV5-1 and TRBJ2-2, with 11 bases lining up with TRBD2. The germline V gene has CDR1 SGHRS and CDR2 YFSETQ. The CDR3 runs to 16 residues. The V segment lost 0 bases and the J segment 5 bases; nucleotides outside the gene matches: 3. This CDR3 is CASSLARTSGTGELFF. The CDR3 nucleotides read TGCGCCAGCAGCTTGGCCAGGACTAGCGGGACCGGGGAGCTGTTTTTT.